Below are 15 T cell receptor beta chains sequenced from a single sample in a study of kidney transplant recipient with SARS-CoV-2 infection. One entry per CDR3 protein results from TCRdb running MiXCR on the reads. Of about 240,000 distinct CDR3 sequences listed, 29% are singletons. This specimen consisted of a blood sample, obtained at baseline and around day 110 from a kidney transplant recipient. Source of these receptors: a young adult male patient who had COVID-19 and was a kidney transplant recipient. Some T cells could come from the graft donor.

Many counts were recorded for this clonotype. The chain employs TRBV6-6 and TRBJ2-1; 8 bases agree with TRBD2. CDR1 and CDR2 from the germline V gene are MNHNY and SVGAGI (reference sequence). The CDR3 consists of 12 residues. V was pared by 4 bases and J by 7 bases, with 0 bases of the junction left unmatched. CDR3 sequence: CASSSSGNEQFF. The CDR3 region has the DNA TGTGCCAGCAGTTCTAGCGGGAATGAGCAGTTCTTC.

A word on this clonotype: Its ends do not fully match the called genes, so a read error is possible. The J gene is TRBJ1-2, the V gene TRBV10-2; 8 bases match TRBD1. Germline V gene sequence: CDR1 WSHSY, CDR2 SAAADI. CDR3 size: 17 residues. DNA for the CDR3: TGCGCCAACAGTGAGTCGAACAGGGGGAACACTAACTATGGCTACACCTTC. This codes for CANSESNRGNTNYGYTF.

In this sample, this clonotype turned up many times. The CDR3 coding sequence is TGTGCCAGCAGTCCGACGACCTCTATGCGAAAGACCTATGGCTACACCTTC. It translates to CASSPTTSMRKTYGYTF. The chain combines TRBV6-1 with TRBJ1-2; D gene unclear. The CDR3 extends over 17 amino acids. Trimming took 5 bases from V and 4 from J, leaving 23 bases between them. Germline V gives CDR1 MNHNS, CDR2 SASEGT.

The chain combines TRBV7-9 with TRBJ2-4; unclear D gene. The V and J ends lost 0 bases and 0 bases respectively, with 12 bases between them. The germline V gene encodes CDR1 SEHNR and CDR2 FQNEAQ (reference sequence). The CDR3 sequence is 17 residues long. CDR3 amino acids: CASSLALLPIAKNIQYF. CDR3 in DNA: TGTGCCAGCAGCTTAGCGCTACTACCGATAGCCAAAAACATTCAGTACTTC.

As regards this clonotype: Possible read error: a much larger clone is one base away. This chain connects TRBV12-3 or TRBV12-4 to TRBJ2-1; possible D gene TRBD1, 6 bases. Trimming stripped 1 base from V and 4 bases from J, with 8 bases between. The CDR3 is 14 amino acids. The CDR3 loop reads CASSLVTGYNEQFF. CDR3 DNA sequence: TGTGCCAGCAGTTTAGTAACAGGGTACAATGAGCAGTTCTTC.

This clonotype has a count of ten or more. The chain is built from TRBV9 and TRBJ1-2; no reliable D call. The CDR3 loop spans 16 amino acids. V lost 7 bases and J 4 bases, leaving 23 bases between the germline ends. From germline, CDR1 is SGDLS and CDR2 YYNGEE. The CDR3, as DNA: TGTGCCAGCTGGAGGCAGTACTCAAGAAAGACCTATGGCTACACCTTC. This encodes CASWRQYSRKTYGYTF. Looking up the rest from reference TRBV9 and TRBJ1-2 gives the full variable domain: DSGVTQTPKHLITATGQRVTLRCSPRSGDLSVYWYQQSLDQGLQFLIQYYNGEERAKGNILERFSAQQFPDLHSELNLSSLELGDSALYFCASWRQYSRKTYGYTFGSGTRLTVV.

Comments on this clonotype: Given the absence of the conserved phenylalanine or tryptophan at the CDR3 end, a read error is likely. This rearrangement joins TRBV29-1 to TRBJ2-7, with no clear D. The DNA end favors TRBJ2-5, so the J call may be wrong. The CDR3 runs 13 residues. Germline V lookup: CDR1 SQVTM, CDR2 ANQGSEA. DNA of the CDR3: TGCAGCGTTGATTCGCAGTGGGAAGAGACCCAGTACCTC. It codes for CSVDSQWEETQYL.

On this clonotype: A junction boundary mismatches the germline segment, possibly from a read error. In DNA form, the CDR3 reads TGTGCCAGCAGCCCTCGACAGGGGTACACCGGGGAGCCGTTTTTT. This sequence encodes CASSPRQGYTGEPFF. This chain joins TRBV5-4 and TRBJ2-2, with 8 bases aligning to TRBD1. There are 15 residues in the CDR3. Germline loops: CDR1 SGHNT, CDR2 YYREEE (reference sequence).

This clonotype showed up just a few times. This rearrangement joins TRBV28 to TRBJ2-1; tentatively, D is TRBD1 or TRBD2 (5 bases each). The CDR3 runs to 15 residues. V lost 2 bases and J lost 15, with 23 bases in between. The germline CDR1 and CDR2 sequences are MDHEN and SYDVKM. CDR3 sequence: CASSLLIGDAGWPFF. The CDR3 DNA reads as TGTGCCAGCAGTTTACTGATTGGGGACGCAGGGTGGCCGTTCTTC.

This clonotype has a count of ten or more. The genes are TRBV7-6 and TRBJ2-7; 9 nucleotides align to TRBD1. Germline lookup yields CDR1 SGHVS and CDR2 FNYEAQ. The CDR3 sequence is 16 residues long. V was clipped by 4 bases and J by 5 bases; unmatched bases: 12. Written as DNA, the CDR3 is TGTGCCAGCAGCTCTCTACCCGGGACAGGGTTCGACGAGCAGTACTTC. This translates into CASSSLPGTGFDEQYF.

This clonotype was observed at least ten times. The CDR3 nucleotides read TGTGCCAGCAGCGCTGATGCTCCCATTTCAGGCTTGACCGGGGAGCTGTTTTTT. Translating it yields CASSADAPISGLTGELFF. This chain uses TRBV3-1 with TRBJ2-2; D remains unclear. Trimming stripped 5 bases from V and 5 bases from J, with 24 bases between. The CDR3 has 18 residues. The V gene's germline CDR1 is LGHDT and CDR2 YNNKEL (reference sequence).

As regards this clonotype: This may be a read error, as it is one base from a much larger clone. This chain connects TRBV21-1 to TRBJ2-3. TRBV21-1 is flagged as a pseudogene. The CDR3 extends over 17 amino acids. CDR3 sequence reads: CASRMNVATAMQDTQYF. CDR3 DNA: TGTGCCAGCAGAATGAACGTAGCTACAGCCATGCAAGATACGCAGTATTTT.

This clonotype was counted at least ten times. V is TRBV7-9 and J is TRBJ1-2; D gene uncertain. Looked up from germline, CDR1 is SEHNR and CDR2 is FQNEAQ (reference sequence). The CDR3 is 17 amino acids. Deletions cut 4 bases from V and 4 bases from J, with 22 bases between. CDR3 residues: CASSWRVYHGKTYGYTF. The CDR3 DNA follows: TGTGCCAGCAGCTGGAGAGTATACCATGGAAAGACCTATGGCTACACCTTC.

The table lists this clonotype with a few counts. The J gene is TRBJ2-1, the V gene TRBV28, with D perhaps matching TRBD2 (6 bases). The CDR3 is made up of 14 amino acids. The ends were cut back, 5 bases at V and 3 bases at J, with 11 bases in the middle. Germline-derived CDR1 and CDR2 are MDHEN and SYDVKM. The CDR3, as DNA: TGTGCCAGCAGTCCAAGGACTAACTACAATGAGCAGTTCTTC. It is translated as CASSPRTNYNEQFF.

This clonotype was counted once. A much larger clone sits a single nucleotide away, making a read error possible. The chain joins TRBV27 to TRBJ1-6; D is uncertain. The V gene lost 2 bases and the J gene lost 9 bases, with 14 bases spanning the gap. The CDR3 loop spans 15 amino acids. From germline, CDR1 is MNHEY and CDR2 SMNVEV (reference sequence). The CDR3 loop reads CASSLDLTWGSPLHF. CDR3 DNA sequence: TGTGCCAGCAGTTTAGACCTCACTTGGGGTTCACCCCTCCACTTT.